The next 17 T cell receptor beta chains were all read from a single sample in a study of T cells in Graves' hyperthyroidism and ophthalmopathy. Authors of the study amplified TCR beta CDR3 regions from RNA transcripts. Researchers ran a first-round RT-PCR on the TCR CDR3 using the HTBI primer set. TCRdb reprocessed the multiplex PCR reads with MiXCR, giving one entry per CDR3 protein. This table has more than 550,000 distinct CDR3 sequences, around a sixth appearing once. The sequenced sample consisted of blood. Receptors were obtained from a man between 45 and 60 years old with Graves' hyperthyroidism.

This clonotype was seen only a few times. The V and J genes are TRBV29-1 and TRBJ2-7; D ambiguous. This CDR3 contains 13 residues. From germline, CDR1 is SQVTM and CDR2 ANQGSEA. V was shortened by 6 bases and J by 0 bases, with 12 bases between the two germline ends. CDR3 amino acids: CSVLSRSSYEQYF. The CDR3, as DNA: TGCAGCGTCCTGTCCAGAAGCTCCTACGAGCAGTACTTC.

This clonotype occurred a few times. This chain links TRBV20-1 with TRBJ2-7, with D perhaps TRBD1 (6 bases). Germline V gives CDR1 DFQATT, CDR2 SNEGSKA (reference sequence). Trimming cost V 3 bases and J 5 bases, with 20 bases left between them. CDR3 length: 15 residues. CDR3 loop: CSARDWDTRGNEQYF. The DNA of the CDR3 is TGCAGTGCTAGGGACTGGGACACTAGGGGTAACGAGCAGTACTTC.

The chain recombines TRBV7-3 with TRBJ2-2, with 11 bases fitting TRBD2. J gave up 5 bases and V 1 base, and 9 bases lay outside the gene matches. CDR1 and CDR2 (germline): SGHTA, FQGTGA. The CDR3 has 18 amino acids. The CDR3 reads CASSLNPGLAEPTGELFF. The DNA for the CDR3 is TGTGCCAGCAGCTTAAACCCGGGACTAGCGGAGCCGACCGGGGAGCTGTTTTTT.

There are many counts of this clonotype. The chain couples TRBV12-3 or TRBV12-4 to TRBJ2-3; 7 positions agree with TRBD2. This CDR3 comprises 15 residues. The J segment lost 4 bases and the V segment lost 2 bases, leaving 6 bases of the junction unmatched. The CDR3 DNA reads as TGTGCCAGCAGTTTACGACTAGCTAAGGCAGATACGCAGTATTTT. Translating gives CASSLRLAKADTQYF.

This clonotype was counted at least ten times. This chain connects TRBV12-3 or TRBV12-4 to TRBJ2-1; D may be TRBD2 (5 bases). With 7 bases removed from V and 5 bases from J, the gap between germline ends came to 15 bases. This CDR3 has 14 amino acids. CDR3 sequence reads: CASTRTNGDNEQFF. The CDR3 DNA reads TGTGCCAGCACCCGTACTAACGGGGACAATGAGCAGTTCTTC.

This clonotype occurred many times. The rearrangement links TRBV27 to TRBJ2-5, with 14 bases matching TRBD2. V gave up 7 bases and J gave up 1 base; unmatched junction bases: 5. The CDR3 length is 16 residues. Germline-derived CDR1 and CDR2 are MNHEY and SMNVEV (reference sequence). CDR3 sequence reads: CASNGTSGSPQETQYF. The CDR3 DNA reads TGTGCCAGCAACGGGACTAGCGGGAGTCCCCAAGAGACCCAGTACTTC.

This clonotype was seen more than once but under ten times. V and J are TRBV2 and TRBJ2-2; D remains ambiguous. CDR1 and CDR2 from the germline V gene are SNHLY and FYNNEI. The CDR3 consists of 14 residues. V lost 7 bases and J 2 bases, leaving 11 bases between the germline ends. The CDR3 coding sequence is TGTGCCAGCATGACACGGTCTAACACCGGGGAGCTGTTTTTT. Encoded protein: CASMTRSNTGELFF.

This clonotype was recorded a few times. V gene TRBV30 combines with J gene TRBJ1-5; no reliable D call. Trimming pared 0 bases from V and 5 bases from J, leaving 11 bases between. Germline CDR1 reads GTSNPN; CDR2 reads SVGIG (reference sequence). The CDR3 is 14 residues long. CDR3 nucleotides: TGTGCCTGGAGTGTATGGACCGAAGATCAGCCCCAGCATTTT. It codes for CAWSVWTEDQPQHF.

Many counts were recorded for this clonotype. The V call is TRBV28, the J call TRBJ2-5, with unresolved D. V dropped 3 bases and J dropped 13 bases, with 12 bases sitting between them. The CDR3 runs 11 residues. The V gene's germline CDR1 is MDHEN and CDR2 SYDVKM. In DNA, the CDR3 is TGTGCCAGCAGTTTTTTGCGGTTCTGGTACTTC. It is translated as CASSFLRFWYF.

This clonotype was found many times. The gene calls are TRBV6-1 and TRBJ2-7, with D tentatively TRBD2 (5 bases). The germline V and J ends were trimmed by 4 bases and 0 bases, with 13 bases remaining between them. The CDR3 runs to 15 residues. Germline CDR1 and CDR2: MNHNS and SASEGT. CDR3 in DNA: TGTGCCAGCAGTGGGGAGAGGGAGAGCTCCTACGAGCAGTACTTC. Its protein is CASSGERESSYEQYF.

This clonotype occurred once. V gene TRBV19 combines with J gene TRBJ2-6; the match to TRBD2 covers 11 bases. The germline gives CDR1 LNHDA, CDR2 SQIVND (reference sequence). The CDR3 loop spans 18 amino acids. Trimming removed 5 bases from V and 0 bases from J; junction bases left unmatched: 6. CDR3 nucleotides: TGTGCCAGTAGTCTCTCTAGCGGGAGGCCCTCTGGGGCCAACGTCCTGACTTTC. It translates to CASSLSSGRPSGANVLTF. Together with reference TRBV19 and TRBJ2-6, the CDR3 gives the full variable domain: DGGITQSPKYLFRKEGQNVTLSCEQNLNHDAMYWYRQDPGQGLRLIYYSQIVNDFQKGDIAEGYSVSREKKESFPLTVTSAQKNPTAFYLCASSLSSGRPSGANVLTFGAGSRLTVL.

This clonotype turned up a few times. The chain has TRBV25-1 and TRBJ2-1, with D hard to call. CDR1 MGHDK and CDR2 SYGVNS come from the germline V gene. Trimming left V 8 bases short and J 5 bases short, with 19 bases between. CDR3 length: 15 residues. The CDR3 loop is CASASGGRPHNEQFF. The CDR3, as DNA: TGTGCCAGCGCCTCGGGCGGCAGGCCACACAATGAGCAGTTCTTC.

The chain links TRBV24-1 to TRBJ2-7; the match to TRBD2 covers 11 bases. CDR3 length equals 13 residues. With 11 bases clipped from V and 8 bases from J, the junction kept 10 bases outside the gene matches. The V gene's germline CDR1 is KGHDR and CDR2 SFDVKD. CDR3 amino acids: CAISGTSGHKQYF. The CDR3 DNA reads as TGTGCCATCTCCGGGACTAGCGGCCACAAGCAGTACTTC.

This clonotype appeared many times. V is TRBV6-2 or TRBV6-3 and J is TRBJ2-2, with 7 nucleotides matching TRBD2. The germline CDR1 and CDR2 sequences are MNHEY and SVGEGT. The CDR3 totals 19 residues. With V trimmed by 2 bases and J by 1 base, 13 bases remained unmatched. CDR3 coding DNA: TGTGCCAGCAGTTACCCTTCTAGCGGAGCACTCCAGAACACCGGGGAGCTGTTTTTT. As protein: CASSYPSSGALQNTGELFF.

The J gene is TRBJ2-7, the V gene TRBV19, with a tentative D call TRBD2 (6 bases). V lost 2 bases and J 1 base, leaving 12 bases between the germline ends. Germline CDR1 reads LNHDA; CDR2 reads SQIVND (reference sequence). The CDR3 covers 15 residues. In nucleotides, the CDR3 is TGTGCCAGTAGTATATCAGCGGGCGAGTCCTACGAGCAGTACTTC. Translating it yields CASSISAGESYEQYF.

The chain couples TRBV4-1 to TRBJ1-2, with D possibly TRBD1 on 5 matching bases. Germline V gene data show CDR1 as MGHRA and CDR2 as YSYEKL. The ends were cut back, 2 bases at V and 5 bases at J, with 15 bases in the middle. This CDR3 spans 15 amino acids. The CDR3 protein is CASSQPKTDLYGYTF. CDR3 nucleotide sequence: TGCGCCAGCAGCCAACCGAAGACAGATCTATATGGCTACACCTTC.

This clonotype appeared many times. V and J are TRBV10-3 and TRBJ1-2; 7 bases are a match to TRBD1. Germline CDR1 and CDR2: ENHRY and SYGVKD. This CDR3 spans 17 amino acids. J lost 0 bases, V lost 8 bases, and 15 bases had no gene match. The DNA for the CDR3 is TGTGCCATCTTAAGGACAGGCCAACTCCCAGCTAACTATGGCTACACCTTC. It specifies CAILRTGQLPANYGYTF.